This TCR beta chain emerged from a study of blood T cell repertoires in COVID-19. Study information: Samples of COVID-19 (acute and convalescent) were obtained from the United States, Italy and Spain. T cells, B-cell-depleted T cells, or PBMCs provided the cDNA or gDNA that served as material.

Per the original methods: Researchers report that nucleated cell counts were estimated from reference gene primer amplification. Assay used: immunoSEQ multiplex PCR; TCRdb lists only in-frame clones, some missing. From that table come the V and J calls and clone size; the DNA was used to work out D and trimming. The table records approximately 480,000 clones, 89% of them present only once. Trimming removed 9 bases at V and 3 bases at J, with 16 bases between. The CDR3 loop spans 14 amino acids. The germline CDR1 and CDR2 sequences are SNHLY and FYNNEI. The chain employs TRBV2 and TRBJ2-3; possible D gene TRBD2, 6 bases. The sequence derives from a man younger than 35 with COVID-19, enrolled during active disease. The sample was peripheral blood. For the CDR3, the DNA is TGTGCCAGTCGGAGGGACGGACCAACAGATACGCAGTATTTT. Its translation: CASRRDGPTDTQYF.